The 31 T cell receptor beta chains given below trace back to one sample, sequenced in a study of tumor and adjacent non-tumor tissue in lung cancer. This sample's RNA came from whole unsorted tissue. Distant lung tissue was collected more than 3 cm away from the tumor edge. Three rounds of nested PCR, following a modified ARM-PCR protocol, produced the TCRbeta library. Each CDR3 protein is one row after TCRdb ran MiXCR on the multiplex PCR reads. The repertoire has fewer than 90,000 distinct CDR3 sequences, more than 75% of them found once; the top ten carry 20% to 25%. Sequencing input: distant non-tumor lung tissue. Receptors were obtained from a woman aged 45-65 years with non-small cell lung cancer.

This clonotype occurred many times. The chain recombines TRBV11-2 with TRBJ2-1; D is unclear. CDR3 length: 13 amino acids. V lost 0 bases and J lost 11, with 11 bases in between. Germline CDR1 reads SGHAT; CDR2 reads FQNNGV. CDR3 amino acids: CASSLEYSSKQFF. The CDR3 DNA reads TGTGCCAGCAGCTTAGAATACAGTAGTAAGCAGTTCTTC.

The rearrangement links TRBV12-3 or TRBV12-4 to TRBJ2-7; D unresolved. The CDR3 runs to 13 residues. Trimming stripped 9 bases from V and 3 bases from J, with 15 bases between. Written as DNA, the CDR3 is TGTGCCAGACACCCGGTTGTGGGCTACGAGCAGTACTTC. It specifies CARHPVVGYEQYF.

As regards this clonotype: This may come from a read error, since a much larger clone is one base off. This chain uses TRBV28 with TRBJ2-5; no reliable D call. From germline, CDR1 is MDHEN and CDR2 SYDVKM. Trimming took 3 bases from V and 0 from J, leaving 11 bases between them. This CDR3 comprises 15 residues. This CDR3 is CASSFRAGYQETQYF. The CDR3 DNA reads TGTGCCAGCAGTTTCCGGGCCGGGTACCAAGAGACCCAGTACTTC.

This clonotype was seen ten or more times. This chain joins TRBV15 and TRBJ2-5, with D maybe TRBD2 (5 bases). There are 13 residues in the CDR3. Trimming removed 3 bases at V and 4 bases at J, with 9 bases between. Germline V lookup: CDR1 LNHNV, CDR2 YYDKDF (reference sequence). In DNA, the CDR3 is TGTGCCACCAGCAGCACGGGGAGAGAGACCCAGTACTTC. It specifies CATSSTGRETQYF. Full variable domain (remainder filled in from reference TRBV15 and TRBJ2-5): DAMVIQNPRYQVTQFGKPVTLSCSQTLNHNVMYWYQQKSSQAPKLLFHYYDKDFNNEADTPDNFQSRRPNTSFCFLDIRSPGLGDTAMYLCATSSTGRETQYFGPGTRLLVL.

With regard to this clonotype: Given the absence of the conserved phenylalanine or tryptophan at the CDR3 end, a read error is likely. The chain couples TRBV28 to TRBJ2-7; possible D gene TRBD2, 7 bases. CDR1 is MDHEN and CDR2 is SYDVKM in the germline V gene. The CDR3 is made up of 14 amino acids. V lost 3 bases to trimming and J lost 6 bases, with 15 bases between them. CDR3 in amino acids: CASSLSGGGREQYL. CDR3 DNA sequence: TGTGCCAGCAGTTTGTCGGGGGGCGGACGCGAGCAGTACTTA.

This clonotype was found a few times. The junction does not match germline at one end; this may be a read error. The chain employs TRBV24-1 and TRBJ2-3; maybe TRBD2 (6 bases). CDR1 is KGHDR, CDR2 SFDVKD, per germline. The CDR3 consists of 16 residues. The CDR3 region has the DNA TGTGCCACCGGTGATTTGCAATGCGGGGGCACAGATACGCAGTATTTT. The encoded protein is CATGDLQCGGTDTQYF.

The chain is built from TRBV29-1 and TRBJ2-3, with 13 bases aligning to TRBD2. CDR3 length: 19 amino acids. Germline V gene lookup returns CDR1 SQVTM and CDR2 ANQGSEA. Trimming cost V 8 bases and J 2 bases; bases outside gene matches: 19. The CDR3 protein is CSFARESLTSGRPTDTQYF. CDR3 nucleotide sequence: TGCAGCTTTGCCCGGGAATCCCTGACTAGCGGGAGGCCCACAGATACGCAGTATTTT.

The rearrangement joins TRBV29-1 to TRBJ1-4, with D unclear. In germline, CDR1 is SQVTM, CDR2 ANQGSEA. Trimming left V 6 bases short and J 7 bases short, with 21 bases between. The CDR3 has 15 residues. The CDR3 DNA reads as TGCAGCGTCAGACCCGAGACATGTCTCAGTGAAAAACTGTTTTTT. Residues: CSVRPETCLSEKLFF.

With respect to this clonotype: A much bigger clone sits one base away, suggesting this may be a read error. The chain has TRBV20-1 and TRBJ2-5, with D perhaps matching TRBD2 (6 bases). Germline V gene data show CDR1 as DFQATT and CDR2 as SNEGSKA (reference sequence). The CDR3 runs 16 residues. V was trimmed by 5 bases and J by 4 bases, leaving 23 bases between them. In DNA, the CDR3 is TGCAGTGCTGCACTGGGTACTAGCAGGAGTGGAGAGACCCAGTACTTC. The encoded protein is CSAALGTSRSGETQYF.

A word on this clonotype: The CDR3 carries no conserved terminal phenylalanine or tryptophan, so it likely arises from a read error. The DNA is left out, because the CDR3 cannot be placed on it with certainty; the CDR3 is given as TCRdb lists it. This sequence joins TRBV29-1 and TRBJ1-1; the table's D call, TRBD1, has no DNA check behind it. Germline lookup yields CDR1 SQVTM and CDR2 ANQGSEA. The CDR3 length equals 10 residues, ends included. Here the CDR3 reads CSVEARQLHI.

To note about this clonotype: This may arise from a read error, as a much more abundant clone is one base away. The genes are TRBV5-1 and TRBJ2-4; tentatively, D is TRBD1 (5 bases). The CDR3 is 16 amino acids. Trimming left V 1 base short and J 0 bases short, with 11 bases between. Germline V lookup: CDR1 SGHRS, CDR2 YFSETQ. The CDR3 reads CASSLTGRLAKNIQYF. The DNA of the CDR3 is TGCGCCAGCAGCTTGACAGGACGCCTAGCCAAAAACATTCAGTACTTC. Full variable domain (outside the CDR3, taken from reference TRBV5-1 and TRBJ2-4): KAGVTQTPRYLIKTRGQQVTLSCSPISGHRSVSWYQQTPGQGLQFLFEYFSETQRNKGNFPGRFSGRQFSNSRSEMNVSTLELGDSALYLCASSLTGRLAKNIQYFGAGTRLSVL.

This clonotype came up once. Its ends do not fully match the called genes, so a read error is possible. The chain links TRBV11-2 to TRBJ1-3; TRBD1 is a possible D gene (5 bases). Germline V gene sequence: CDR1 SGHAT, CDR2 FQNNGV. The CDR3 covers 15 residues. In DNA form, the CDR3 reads TGTGCCAGTAGCGCGGACATGAACTCTGGAAACACCATGTATTTT. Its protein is CASSADMNSGNTMYF.

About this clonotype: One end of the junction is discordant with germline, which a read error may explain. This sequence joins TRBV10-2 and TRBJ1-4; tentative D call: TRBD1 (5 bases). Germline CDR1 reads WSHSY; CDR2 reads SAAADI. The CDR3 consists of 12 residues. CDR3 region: CASGRQNEKLVF. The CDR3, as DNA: TGCGCCAGCGGCCGACAGAATGAGAAACTGGTTTTT.

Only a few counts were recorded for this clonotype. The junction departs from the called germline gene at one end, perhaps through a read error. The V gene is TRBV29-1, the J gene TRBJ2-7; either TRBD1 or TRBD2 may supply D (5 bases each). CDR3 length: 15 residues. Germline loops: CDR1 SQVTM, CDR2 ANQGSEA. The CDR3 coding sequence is TGCAGCGTTGATTTCTCGGGATATGGGACGTACGGGCAGTACTTC. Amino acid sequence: CSVDFSGYGTYGQYF.

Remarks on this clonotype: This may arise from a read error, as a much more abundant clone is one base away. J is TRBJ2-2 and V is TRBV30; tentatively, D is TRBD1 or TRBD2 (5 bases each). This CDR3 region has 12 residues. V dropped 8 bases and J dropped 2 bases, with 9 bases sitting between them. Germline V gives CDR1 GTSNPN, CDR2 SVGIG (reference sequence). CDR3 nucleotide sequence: TGTGCCCGGGGACCTAACACCGGGGAGCTGTTTTTT. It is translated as CARGPNTGELFF. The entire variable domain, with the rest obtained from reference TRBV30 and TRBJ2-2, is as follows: SQTIHQWPATLVQPVGSPLSLECTVEGTSNPNLYWYRQAAGRGLQLLFYSVGIGQISSEVPQNLSASRPQDRQFILSSKKLLLSDSGFYLCARGPNTGELFFGEGSRLTVL.

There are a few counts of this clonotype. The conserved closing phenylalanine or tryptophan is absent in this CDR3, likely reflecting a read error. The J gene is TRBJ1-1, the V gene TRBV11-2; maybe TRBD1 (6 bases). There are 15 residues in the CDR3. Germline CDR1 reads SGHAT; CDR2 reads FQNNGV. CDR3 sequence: CASSLEPGANIEAFL. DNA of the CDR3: TGTGCCAGTAGCTTAGAGCCGGGGGCGAACATTGAAGCTTTCTTA.

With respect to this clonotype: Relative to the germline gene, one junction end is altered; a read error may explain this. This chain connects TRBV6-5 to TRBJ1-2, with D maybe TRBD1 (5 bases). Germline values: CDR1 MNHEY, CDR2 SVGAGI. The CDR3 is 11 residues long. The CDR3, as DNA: TGTACCAGCGGTTCAGGGTATGGCTACACCTTC. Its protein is CTSGSGYGYTF.

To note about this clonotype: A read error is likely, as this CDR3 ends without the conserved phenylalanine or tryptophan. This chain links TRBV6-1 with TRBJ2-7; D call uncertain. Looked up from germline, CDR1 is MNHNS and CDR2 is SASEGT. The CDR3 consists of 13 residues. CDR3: CASEVDGSYEQYL. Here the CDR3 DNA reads TGTGCCAGCGAGGTGGACGGGTCCTACGAACAGTACTTA.

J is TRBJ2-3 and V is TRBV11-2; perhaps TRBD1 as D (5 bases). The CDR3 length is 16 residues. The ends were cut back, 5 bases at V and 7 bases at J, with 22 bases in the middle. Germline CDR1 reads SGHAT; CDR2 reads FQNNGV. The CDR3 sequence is CASSLWGQLTTNTQYF. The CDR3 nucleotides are TGTGCCAGCAGCCTGTGGGGCCAGCTAACGACAAATACGCAGTATTTT.

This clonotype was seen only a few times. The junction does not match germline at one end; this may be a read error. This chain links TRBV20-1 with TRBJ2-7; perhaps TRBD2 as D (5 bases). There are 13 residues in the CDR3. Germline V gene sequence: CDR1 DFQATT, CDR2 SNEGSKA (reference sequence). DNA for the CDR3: TGCAGTGCTAGAGGCGGGCAATCCTACAAGCAGTACTTC. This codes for CSARGGQSYKQYF.

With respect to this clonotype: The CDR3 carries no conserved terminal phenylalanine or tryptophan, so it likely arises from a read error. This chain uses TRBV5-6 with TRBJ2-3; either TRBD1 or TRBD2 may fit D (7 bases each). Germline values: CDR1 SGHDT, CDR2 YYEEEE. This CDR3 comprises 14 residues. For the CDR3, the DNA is TGTGCCAGCAGCATGAGGACAGGACTAGATACCCAGTATTAT. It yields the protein CASSMRTGLDTQYY.

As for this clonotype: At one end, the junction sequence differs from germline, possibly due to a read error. The DNA of the CDR3 is TGTGCCAGCAGCCCTATTTGGGTGGCGAACATCGGGGAGCTGTTTTTT. Protein: CASSPIWVANIGELFF. The chain links TRBV28 to TRBJ2-2, with D unresolved. The CDR3 contains 16 residues. CDR1 and CDR2 (germline): MDHEN, SYDVKM. The complete variable domain, with remaining parts taken from reference TRBV28 and TRBJ2-2, reads DVKVTQSSRYLVKRTGEKVFLECVQDMDHENMFWYRQDPGLGLRLIYFSYDVKMKEKGDIPEGYSVSREKKERFSLILESASTNQTSMYLCASSPIWVANIGELFFGEGSRLTVL.

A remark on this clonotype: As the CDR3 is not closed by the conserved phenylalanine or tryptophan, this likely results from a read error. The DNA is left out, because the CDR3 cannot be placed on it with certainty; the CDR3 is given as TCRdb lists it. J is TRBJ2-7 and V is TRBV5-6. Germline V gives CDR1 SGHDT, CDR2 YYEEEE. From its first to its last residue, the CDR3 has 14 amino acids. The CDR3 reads CASSLKGTTYEQCL.

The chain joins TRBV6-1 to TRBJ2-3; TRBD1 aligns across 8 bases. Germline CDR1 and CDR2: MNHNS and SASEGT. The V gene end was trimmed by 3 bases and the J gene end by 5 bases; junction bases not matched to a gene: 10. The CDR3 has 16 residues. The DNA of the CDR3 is TGTGCCAGCAGTGAGTTTCCAGGGGGCGAAATAGATACGCAGTATTTT. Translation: CASSEFPGGEIDTQYF.

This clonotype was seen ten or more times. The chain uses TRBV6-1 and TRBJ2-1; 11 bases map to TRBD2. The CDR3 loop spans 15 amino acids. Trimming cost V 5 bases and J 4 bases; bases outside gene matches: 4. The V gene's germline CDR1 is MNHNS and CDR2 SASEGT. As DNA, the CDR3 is TGTGCCAGCAGTTTCGGGACTAGCGGATACAATGAGCAGTTCTTC. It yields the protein CASSFGTSGYNEQFF.

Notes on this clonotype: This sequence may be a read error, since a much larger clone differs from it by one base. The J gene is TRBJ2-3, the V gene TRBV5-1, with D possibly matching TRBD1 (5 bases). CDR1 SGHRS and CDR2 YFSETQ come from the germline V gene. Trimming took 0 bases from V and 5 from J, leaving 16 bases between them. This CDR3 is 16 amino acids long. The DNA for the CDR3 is TGCGCCAGCAGCTTGGCCTTCAGCCAGGGAAGAGATACGCAGTATTTT. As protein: CASSLAFSQGRDTQYF.

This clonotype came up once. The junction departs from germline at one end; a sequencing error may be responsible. This chain's CDR3 is CASSQDFGSRCGVYVLNF. The CDR3 DNA reads as TGTGCCAGCAGCCAAGATTTTGGTTCGAGGTGCGGGGTTTATGTCCTGAATTTC. The chain recombines TRBV4-2 with TRBJ2-6, with D perhaps matching TRBD2 (6 bases). The germline V gene has CDR1 LGHNA and CDR2 YNFKEQ. The CDR3 covers 18 residues.

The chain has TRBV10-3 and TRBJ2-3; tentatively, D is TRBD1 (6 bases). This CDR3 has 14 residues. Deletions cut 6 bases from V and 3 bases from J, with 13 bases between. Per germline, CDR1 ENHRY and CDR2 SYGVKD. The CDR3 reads CAIRSGTCTDTQYF. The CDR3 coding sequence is TGTGCCATCAGGTCCGGGACATGTACAGATACGCAGTATTTT.

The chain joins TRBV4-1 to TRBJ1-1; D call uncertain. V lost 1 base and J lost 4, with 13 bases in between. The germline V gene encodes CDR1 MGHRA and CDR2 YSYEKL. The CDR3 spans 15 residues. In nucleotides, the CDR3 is TGCGCCAGCAGCCAAGGGGCGGGAGGTAGCACTGAAGCTTTCTTT. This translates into CASSQGAGGSTEAFF.

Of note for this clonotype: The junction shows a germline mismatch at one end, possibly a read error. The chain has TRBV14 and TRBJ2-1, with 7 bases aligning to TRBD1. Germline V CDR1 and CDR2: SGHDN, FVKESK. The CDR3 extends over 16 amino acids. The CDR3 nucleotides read TGTGCCAGTAGCCAAGTGGGAAGGGGGCTTCGCGGTGAGCAGTTCTTC. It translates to CASSQVGRGLRGEQFF.

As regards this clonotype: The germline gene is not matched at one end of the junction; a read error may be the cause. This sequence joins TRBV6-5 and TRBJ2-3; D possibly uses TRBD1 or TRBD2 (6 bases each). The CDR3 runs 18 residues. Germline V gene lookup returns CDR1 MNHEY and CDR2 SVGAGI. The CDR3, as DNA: TGTGCCAGCAGTTACTCGTGGGGAGCGGTGGGGGGCACAGATGCGCAGTATTTC. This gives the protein CASSYSWGAVGGTDAQYF.